The next 15 T cell receptor beta chains were all read from a single sample in a study of monozygotic twins with inflammatory bowel disease. Using the 5' RACE reads, TCRdb records one entry per CDR3 protein without DNA. This listing includes approximately 340,000 distinct CDR3 sequences. The sequenced sample consisted of blood. The receptor set was obtained from a human donor with ulcerative colitis or Crohn's disease, or a healthy co-twin of an affected twin (not recorded which).

This sequence joins TRBV5-1 and TRBJ1-2. The germline V gene has CDR1 SGHRS and CDR2 YFSETQ. The CDR3 has 14 residues. The CDR3: CASSLEIFTYGYTF.

The gene calls are TRBV28 and TRBJ2-5; TCRdb returns TRBD2, unconfirmable since there is no DNA. The CDR3 contains 12 residues. Per the germline V gene, CDR1 is MDHEN and CDR2 is SYDVKM. CDR3 in amino acids: CASSGLKETQYF. Combining the CDR3 with reference TRBV28 and TRBJ2-5 gives the whole variable domain DVKVTQSSRYLVKRTGEKVFLECVQDMDHENMFWYRQDPGLGLRLIYFSYDVKMKEKGDIPEGYSVSREKKERFSLILESASTNQTSMYLCASSGLKETQYFGPGTRLLVL.

The rearrangement links TRBV20-1 to TRBJ2-1; TCRdb gives TRBD2 as the D gene, but with no DNA this cannot be confirmed. The CDR3 contains 13 residues. The germline V gene has CDR1 DFQATT and CDR2 SNEGSKA (reference sequence). The CDR3 loop is CSGWTSGVNEQFF.

The chain carries TRBV28 and TRBJ2-5; the TCRdb D gene call, TRBD1, has no DNA to confirm it. Per germline, CDR1 MDHEN and CDR2 SYDVKM. The CDR3 length is 14 residues. The CDR3 loop is CASRPGQLVGTQYF. Filled out from reference TRBV28 and TRBJ2-5, the complete variable domain reads DVKVTQSSRYLVKRTGEKVFLECVQDMDHENMFWYRQDPGLGLRLIYFSYDVKMKEKGDIPEGYSVSREKKERFSLILESASTNQTSMYLCASRPGQLVGTQYFGPGTRLLVL.

The chain uses TRBV5-1 and TRBJ2-3; TCRdb's assignment of TRBD1 cannot be checked, as there is no DNA. Germline V CDR1 and CDR2: SGHRS, YFSETQ. The CDR3 length is 16 residues. CDR3 residues: CASSVGQGAVEGTQYF.

The gene calls are TRBV5-1 and TRBJ2-2; as DNA is missing, the TRBD2 call by TCRdb cannot be tested. The CDR3 is 18 amino acids. Germline V lookup: CDR1 SGHRS, CDR2 YFSETQ. The CDR3 spells CASSPPQGLAKNTGELFF.

The chain is built from TRBV7-2 and TRBJ2-3; the D call of TRBD2 rests on TCRdb alone, since no DNA is present to check it. Looked up from germline, CDR1 is SGHTA and CDR2 is FQGNSA. The CDR3 covers 16 residues. The CDR3 here is CASSPAPGLARDTQYF.

This chain uses TRBV7-2 with TRBJ2-1; there is no DNA to check the TCRdb D call of TRBD2. Germline loops: CDR1 SGHTA, CDR2 FQGNSA. The CDR3 is 17 residues long. CDR3 loop: CASSLVSGGYGGNEQFF.

The CDR3 reads CISVPEALITGGNQYHAYNEQFF. The rearrangement uses TRBV7-5 and TRBJ2-1; the D call of TRBD1 rests on TCRdb alone, since no DNA is present to check it. TRBV7-5 is deemed a pseudogene. This CDR3 comprises 23 residues.

This chain connects TRBV20-1 to TRBJ1-4; TCRdb reports TRBD1, a call that lacks DNA to check it against. CDR3 size: 14 residues. Germline V gives CDR1 DFQATT, CDR2 SNEGSKA (reference sequence). CDR3 sequence: CSAGGSGTAEKLFF.

This CDR3 reads CASSLGSGLQETQYF. The V gene is TRBV5-1, the J gene TRBJ2-5; lacking DNA, the TRBD2 call made by TCRdb goes unchecked. The CDR3 is 15 residues long. Germline V gene sequence: CDR1 SGHRS, CDR2 YFSETQ.

The genes are TRBV19 and TRBJ2-1; TCRdb's D call of TRBD2 is untestable without DNA. The length of the CDR3 is 15 residues. CDR1 LNHDA and CDR2 SQIVND come from the germline V gene (reference sequence). CDR3 in amino acids: CASSPGTSTQDEQFF.

This chain links TRBV30 with TRBJ2-7; TCRdb names TRBD1, which stays unverified in the absence of DNA. This CDR3 is 13 amino acids long. Germline CDR1 GTSNPN, CDR2 SVGIG (reference sequence). The CDR3 region is CAWGVAGLYEQYF.

This chain connects TRBV10-2 to TRBJ2-7; TCRdb lists TRBD1, though no DNA is available to test this call. CDR3 length equals 15 residues. Germline V gene sequence: CDR1 WSHSY, CDR2 SAAADI. The CDR3: CASSEWDAGTYEQYF.

The chain joins TRBV20-1 to TRBJ2-7; TCRdb returns TRBD2, unconfirmable since there is no DNA. CDR1 and CDR2 from the germline V gene are DFQATT and SNEGSKA (reference sequence). CDR3 size: 13 residues. CDR3: CSAELAGMYEQYF.